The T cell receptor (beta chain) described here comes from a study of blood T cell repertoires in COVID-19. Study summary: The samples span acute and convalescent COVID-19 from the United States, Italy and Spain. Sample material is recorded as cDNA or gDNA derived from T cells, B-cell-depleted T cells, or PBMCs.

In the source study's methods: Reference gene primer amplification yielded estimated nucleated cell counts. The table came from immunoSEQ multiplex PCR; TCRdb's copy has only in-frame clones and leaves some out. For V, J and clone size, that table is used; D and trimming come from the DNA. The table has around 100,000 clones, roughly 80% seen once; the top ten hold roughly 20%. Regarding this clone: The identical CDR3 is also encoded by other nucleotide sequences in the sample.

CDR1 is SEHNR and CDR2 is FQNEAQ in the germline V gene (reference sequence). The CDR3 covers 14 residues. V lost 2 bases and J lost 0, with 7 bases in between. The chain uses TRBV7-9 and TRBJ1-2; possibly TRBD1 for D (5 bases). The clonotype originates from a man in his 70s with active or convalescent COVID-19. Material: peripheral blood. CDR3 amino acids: CASSLRGSNYGYTF. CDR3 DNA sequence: TGTGCCAGCAGCTTAAGGGGATCTAACTATGGCTACACCTTC.